The 30 T cell receptor beta chains below were found in one sample sequenced in a study of T cell responses to AZD1222 COVID-19 vaccine. The table came from immunoSEQ multiplex PCR; TCRdb's copy has only in-frame clones and leaves some out. This table has around 160,000 clones, roughly nine tenths appearing once. The sequenced sample was peripheral blood, obtained on day 0 of AZD1222 vaccination. These receptors came from an adult in good health.

This chain connects TRBV2 to TRBJ1-2, with TRBD1 as a possible D gene (6 bases). Per the germline V gene, CDR1 is SNHLY and CDR2 is FYNNEI. The CDR3 contains 14 residues. Trimming removed 3 bases from V and 11 bases from J, with 19 bases in between. The DNA of the CDR3 is TGTGCCAGCAGTGACGCCCGACGGGGGCTTGGGTACACCTTC. It specifies CASSDARRGLGYTF. The variable domain in full, completed from reference TRBV2 and TRBJ1-2, reads EPEVTQTPSHQVTQMGQEVILRCVPISNHLYFYWYRQILGQKVEFLVSFYNNEISEKSEIFDDQFSVERPDGSNFTLKIRSTKLEDSAMYFCASSDARRGLGYTFGSGTRLTVV.

This clone was seen only a few times. The rearrangement links TRBV11-2 to TRBJ2-7; no clear D. Trimming took off 3 bases at V and 0 bases at J, with 15 bases between the two ends. The germline V gene has CDR1 SGHAT and CDR2 FQNNGV. The CDR3 spans 16 residues. The CDR3 bases are TGTGCCAGCAGCTTCCTTCGTGGCAGGAGCTCCTACGAGCAGTACTTC. Its protein product is CASSFLRGRSSYEQYF.

The rearrangement joins TRBV19 to TRBJ1-5; tentatively, D is TRBD1 (6 bases). The CDR3 is 16 residues long. CDR1 is LNHDA, CDR2 SQIVND, per germline (reference sequence). With 5 bases removed from V and 0 bases from J, the gap between germline ends came to 14 bases. In DNA, the CDR3 is TGTGCCAGTAGTGGACAGCCGGCTTATAGCAATCAGCCCCAGCATTTT. It specifies CASSGQPAYSNQPQHF.

V usage is TRBV21-1 and J usage is TRBJ2-7. TRBV21-1 represents a pseudogene. The CDR3 loop spans 16 amino acids. The CDR3 bases are TGTGCCAGCGAAATCAAGGCCAGGTGGCGGACCTACGAGCAGTACTTC. This translates into CASEIKARWRTYEQYF.

Only one count was recorded for this clone. The chain couples TRBV11-2 to TRBJ2-7; 10 nucleotides line up with TRBD1. The CDR3 has 17 amino acids. V trimming: 1 base; J trimming: 1 base; junction bases outside the gene matches: 7. Germline assignment: CDR1 SGHAT and CDR2 FQNNGV. The CDR3, as DNA: TGTGCCAGCAGCTTAGGTTCCTGGGACAGGGGATCCTACGAGCAGTACTTC. This codes for CASSLGSWDRGSYEQYF.

CDR3 amino acids: CASSLEGAVANVLTF. CDR3 sequence (DNA): TGTGCCAGCAGCCTCGAGGGCGCCGTGGCCAACGTCCTGACTTTC. The chain has TRBV3-1 (or the pseudogene TRBV3-2) and TRBJ2-6, with D perhaps TRBD2 (5 bases). The V end was cut by 4 bases, the J end by 6 bases, with 13 bases between. Germline V CDR1 and CDR2: LGHDT, YNNKEL (reference sequence). The CDR3 contains 15 residues.

This clone was seen a handful of times. The V gene is TRBV7-9, the J gene TRBJ2-1; possibly TRBD2 for D (5 bases). Germline CDR1 reads SEHNR; CDR2 reads FQNEAQ (reference sequence). The CDR3 consists of 16 residues. Trimming stripped 2 bases from V and 3 bases from J, with 14 bases between. The CDR3: CASSLRSSYLYNEQFF. DNA of the CDR3: TGTGCCAGCAGCTTACGCTCTAGCTACCTCTACAATGAGCAGTTCTTC.

The chain is built from TRBV7-9 and TRBJ2-5, with a possible D match to TRBD1 (6 bases). CDR1 is SEHNR, CDR2 FQNEAQ, per germline (reference sequence). This CDR3 comprises 17 residues. Trimming removed 3 bases from V and 5 bases from J, with 22 bases in between. DNA for the CDR3: TGTGCCAGCAGCTTCGGGTCGGCAGGGGCACCAAGGGAGACCCAGTACTTC. Translating gives CASSFGSAGAPRETQYF.

The V and J genes are TRBV24-1 and TRBJ2-1, with 11 bases that match TRBD2. V trimming: 4 bases; J trimming: 4 bases; junction bases outside the gene matches: 2. Germline-derived CDR1 and CDR2 are KGHDR and SFDVKD. This CDR3 spans 15 amino acids. CDR3 protein: CATSDTSGRYNEQFF. The CDR3 DNA is TGTGCCACCAGTGACACTAGCGGGAGATACAATGAGCAGTTCTTC.

This clone was counted a few times. This sequence joins TRBV6-4 and TRBJ2-1, with 13 bases aligning to TRBD2. Trimming removed 2 bases from V and 5 bases from J; junction bases left unmatched: 0. Germline lookup yields CDR1 MRHNA and CDR2 SNTAGT. This CDR3 comprises 15 residues. The CDR3 DNA follows: TGTGCCAGCAGTGACGGGACTAGCGGGAACAATGAGCAGTTCTTC. It codes for CASSDGTSGNNEQFF.

This chain connects TRBV7-6 to TRBJ1-4, with 7 bases aligning to TRBD1. The V and J ends lost 5 bases and 8 bases, in that order; junction bases with no gene match: 11. The CDR3 runs 15 residues. Germline V gene lookup returns CDR1 SGHVS and CDR2 FNYEAQ. The CDR3: CASSQTGSDREKLFF. The CDR3, as DNA: TGTGCCAGCAGCCAGACAGGGTCGGATCGGGAAAAACTGTTTTTT. The full variable domain, rest sourced from reference TRBV7-6 and TRBJ1-4, is GAGVSQSPRYKVTKRGQDVALRCDPISGHVSLYWYRQALGQGPEFLTYFNYEAQQDKSGLPNDRFSAERPEGSISTLTIQRTEQRDSAMYRCASSQTGSDREKLFFGSGTQLSVL.

Of note for this clone: One end of the junction fails to match germline, which may point to a read error. The chain recombines TRBV7-2 with TRBJ2-1, with D possibly TRBD2 on 5 matching bases. This CDR3 comprises 14 residues. Germline assignment: CDR1 SGHTA and CDR2 FQGNSA. CDR3 DNA: TGTGCCAGCAGCTTAGTTCCTCAGCGAACCACGGAGGTCTTC. Translating gives CASSLVPQRTTEVF. The complete variable domain, with remaining parts taken from reference TRBV7-2 and TRBJ2-1, reads GAGVSQSPSNKVTEKGKDVELRCDPISGHTALYWYRQSLGQGLEFLIYFQGNSAPDKSGLPSDRFSAERTGGSVSTLTIQRTQQEDSAVYLCASSLVPQRTTEVFGPGTRLTVL.

This clone was found once. The chain has TRBV19 and TRBJ1-2; D might be TRBD1 (6 bases). Germline CDR1 LNHDA, CDR2 SQIVND (reference sequence). This CDR3 contains 17 residues. V lost 9 bases and J lost 2, with 25 bases in between. The CDR3 protein is CASLIPGHPNDNYGYTF. The CDR3 coding sequence is TGTGCCAGCCTGATACCGGGACATCCCAATGACAACTATGGCTACACCTTC.

The rearrangement links TRBV20-1 to TRBJ2-7; 13 bases are a match to TRBD2. Trimming cost V 3 bases and J 7 bases; bases outside gene matches: 6. Germline CDR1 and CDR2: DFQATT and SNEGSKA (reference sequence). CDR3 length: 14 amino acids. CDR3 protein: CSASATSGRGEQYF. CDR3 nucleotides: TGCAGTGCTAGTGCCACTAGCGGGAGGGGGGAGCAGTACTTC.

The CDR3 coding sequence is TGTGCCAGCAGTTTTGACAGGAACACTGAAGCTTTCTTT. It encodes CASSFDRNTEAFF. The V call is TRBV27, the J call TRBJ1-1, with D perhaps matching TRBD1 (5 bases). The CDR3 is 13 amino acids. V was trimmed by 3 bases and J by 1 base, leaving 6 bases between them. Germline assignment: CDR1 MNHEY and CDR2 SMNVEV (reference sequence).

This chain uses TRBV7-9 with TRBJ1-1; D uncertain. Germline V gene data show CDR1 as SEHNR and CDR2 as FQNEAQ (reference sequence). CDR3 length equals 13 residues. Trimming pared 4 bases from V and 0 bases from J, leaving 6 bases between. The DNA of the CDR3 is TGTGCCAGCAGCTCCCAAGTGAACACTGAAGCTTTCTTT. As protein: CASSSQVNTEAFF.

V gene TRBV30 combines with J gene TRBJ1-2, with 7 bases matching TRBD1. In germline, CDR1 is GTSNPN, CDR2 SVGIG (reference sequence). The CDR3 loop spans 14 amino acids. Trimming removed 2 bases from V and 2 bases from J; junction bases left unmatched: 5. The CDR3 bases are TGTGCCTGGAGTACACCGGGACAGAACTATGGCTACACCTTC. It translates to CAWSTPGQNYGYTF.

V and J are TRBV7-2 and TRBJ2-1; 10 bases are a match to TRBD2. Trimming cost V 3 bases and J 6 bases; bases outside gene matches: 2. Per germline, CDR1 SGHTA and CDR2 FQGNSA. The CDR3 covers 14 residues. In DNA form, the CDR3 reads TGTGCCAGCAGCTTCCGACTAGCGGGCAATGAGCAGTTCTTC. It is translated as CASSFRLAGNEQFF.

The gene calls are TRBV5-5 and TRBJ2-1; D perhaps matches TRBD2 (5 bases). This CDR3 is built from 18 residues. Germline-derived CDR1 and CDR2 are SGHKS and YYEKEE (reference sequence). The V end lost 1 base, the J end lost 7 bases, and 24 bases lay between the germline ends. The CDR3 DNA sequence: TGTGCCAGCAGCTTGTTTTCCCCTTCGGCGGGCCCCAGGAATGAGCAGTTCTTC. Translation gives CASSLFSPSAGPRNEQFF.

This rearrangement joins TRBV27 to TRBJ2-7; 8 bases match TRBD2. Per the germline V gene, CDR1 is MNHEY and CDR2 is SMNVEV (reference sequence). The CDR3 totals 15 residues. The V segment lost 0 bases and the J segment 3 bases; nucleotides outside the gene matches: 4. CDR3 nucleotides: TGTGCCAGCAGTTTATCGCGACTAGCGTTCTACGAGCAGTACTTC. Residues: CASSLSRLAFYEQYF.

This sequence joins TRBV6-2 or TRBV6-3 and TRBJ2-1, with 8 bases matching TRBD2. The ends lost 0 bases at V and 1 base at J; junction bases unmatched: 5. CDR1 is MNHEY, CDR2 SVGEGT, per germline. This CDR3 comprises 17 residues. The CDR3 nucleotides read TGTGCCAGCAGTTACTCAACCGGCGGGGGGTCCTACAATGAGCAGTTCTTC. This sequence encodes CASSYSTGGGSYNEQFF.

The CDR3 protein is CAPPLPGKETQYF. The CDR3 DNA sequence: TGTGCCCCCCCACTCCCGGGGAAAGAGACCCAGTACTTC. The gene calls are TRBV6-5 and TRBJ2-5; a possible D gene is TRBD2 (5 bases). Germline assignment: CDR1 MNHEY and CDR2 SVGAGI. The CDR3 has 13 amino acids. Trimming pared 11 bases from V and 3 bases from J, leaving 16 bases between.

The chain carries TRBV7-7 and TRBJ2-1, with 8 bases fitting TRBD2. The germline gives CDR1 SSHAT, CDR2 FNYEAQ (reference sequence). V trimming: 5 bases; J trimming: 2 bases; junction bases outside the gene matches: 14. The CDR3 is 18 amino acids. The CDR3 region has the DNA TGTGCCAGCAGCCCCCTCAAGTTTGCGGGAGGAGCCTACAATGAGCAGTTCTTC. Protein: CASSPLKFAGGAYNEQFF.

The gene calls are TRBV4-3 and TRBJ1-4; no clear D. CDR3 length equals 15 residues. Trimming pared 4 bases from V and 5 bases from J, leaving 14 bases between. From germline, CDR1 is LGHNA and CDR2 YSLEER. The CDR3 loop is CASSPLPGGNEKLFF. The CDR3 DNA reads TGCGCCAGCAGCCCCTTGCCAGGAGGAAATGAAAAACTGTTTTTT.

The chain couples TRBV28 to TRBJ1-5; no definite D call. Trimming shortened V by 3 bases and J by 4 bases, and 13 bases separated the two germline ends. CDR1 is MDHEN and CDR2 is SYDVKM in the germline V gene. The CDR3 contains 15 residues. The CDR3 DNA is TGTGCCAGCAGTTTTTCGCCAGCGGGGAATCAGCCCCAGCATTTT. The encoded protein is CASSFSPAGNQPQHF.

V is TRBV24-1 and J is TRBJ1-2, with 7 bases matching TRBD1. The germline CDR1 and CDR2 sequences are KGHDR and SFDVKD. Trimming at V came to 3 bases and at J to 3 bases, leaving 6 bases not matched to a gene. The CDR3 extends over 15 amino acids. CDR3 in DNA: TGTGCCACCAGTGATCCGATAACAGGGGACTATGGCTACACCTTC. It yields the protein CATSDPITGDYGYTF.

The gene calls are TRBV7-9 and TRBJ2-3, with 11 bases fitting TRBD2. From germline, CDR1 is SEHNR and CDR2 FQNEAQ (reference sequence). V shed 3 bases, J shed 2 bases, and the junction held 4 bases outside the gene matches. This CDR3 spans 16 amino acids. This CDR3 is CASSLGLADSTDTQYF. The CDR3 nucleotides are TGTGCCAGCAGCTTGGGACTAGCGGATTCCACAGATACGCAGTATTTT.

This clone was seen once. This rearrangement joins TRBV14 to TRBJ2-1, with 7 bases matching TRBD2. With 4 bases clipped from V and 0 bases from J, the junction kept 6 bases outside the gene matches. The CDR3 spans 16 residues. CDR1 SGHDN and CDR2 FVKESK come from the germline V gene. The CDR3 protein is CASSLLGGSSYNEQFF. CDR3 DNA sequence: TGTGCCAGCAGCCTTCTGGGGGGGAGCTCCTACAATGAGCAGTTCTTC.

This sequence joins TRBV11-2 and TRBJ1-3; D call uncertain. Germline V gene sequence: CDR1 SGHAT, CDR2 FQNNGV. V was trimmed by 0 bases and J by 0 bases, leaving 6 bases between them. The CDR3 length is 15 residues. The CDR3 DNA follows: TGTGCCAGCAGCTTAGAGCCCGGCTCTGGAAACACCATATATTTT. Translating it yields CASSLEPGSGNTIYF.

This chain uses TRBV19 with TRBJ2-3; D remains unclear. The germline V gene has CDR1 LNHDA and CDR2 SQIVND (reference sequence). V was clipped by 1 base and J by 7 bases, with 3 bases between them. CDR3 size: 11 residues. The CDR3 reads CASSIAHTQYF. The DNA of the CDR3 is TGTGCCAGTAGTATAGCACATACGCAGTATTTT.